The 29 T cell receptor beta chains below were found in one sample sequenced in a study of T cell responses to AZD1222 COVID-19 vaccine. Measured with immunoSEQ multiplex PCR; TCRdb has only the in-frame clones, and not every one. The sample records over 110,000 clones, roughly 92% being singletons. Here the sequenced sample was peripheral blood, taken 28 days after the second AZD1222 dose. The receptor set was obtained from an adult who received the AZD1222 COVID-19 vaccine.

This chain links TRBV5-8 with TRBJ2-1; unclear D gene. With 0 bases removed from V and 5 bases from J, the gap between germline ends came to 12 bases. This CDR3 is 15 amino acids long. Germline CDR1 reads SGHTS; CDR2 reads YDEGEE. The DNA for the CDR3 is TGTGCCAGCAGCTTGGTAGGGAAACCCCACAATGAGCAGTTCTTC. This translates into CASSLVGKPHNEQFF.

This clone has just one count. The V call is TRBV6-2 or TRBV6-3, the J call TRBJ1-3; a possible D gene is TRBD1 (6 bases). This CDR3 region has 16 residues. CDR1 is MNHEY and CDR2 is SVGEGT in the germline V gene. V lost 5 bases and J 0 bases, leaving 14 bases between the germline ends. The CDR3 DNA reads as TGTGCCAGCAGTATATCGCGGGACACCTCTGGAAACACCATATATTTT. Translated, it gives CASSISRDTSGNTIYF.

For the CDR3, the DNA is TGTGCCAGCAGCTTCGGACAGGGTGGACAGCCCCAGCATTTT. Its protein is CASSFGQGGQPQHF. The rearrangement joins TRBV7-2 to TRBJ1-5; 8 nucleotides align to TRBD1. The CDR3 contains 14 residues. CDR1 SGHTA and CDR2 FQGNSA come from the germline V gene. Trimming removed 3 bases from V and 7 bases from J; junction bases left unmatched: 5.

This clone appeared a single time. The chain recombines TRBV27 with TRBJ2-1; D possibly corresponds to TRBD1 (6 bases). V was shortened by 5 bases and J by 6 bases, with 14 bases between the two germline ends. The germline V gene encodes CDR1 MNHEY and CDR2 SMNVEV (reference sequence). The CDR3 has 14 amino acids. In DNA form, the CDR3 reads TGTGCCAGCAGTCCCCGGGACAAGGGCAATGAGCAGTTCTTC. The encoded protein is CASSPRDKGNEQFF.

This CDR3 reads CASASLGGGNGYTF. The CDR3 DNA reads TGTGCCAGCGCCTCCCTCGGGGGGGGTAATGGCTACACCTTC. The V call is TRBV27, the J call TRBJ1-2; D is possibly TRBD1 (5 bases). CDR1 is MNHEY, CDR2 SMNVEV, per germline (reference sequence). V was clipped by 8 bases and J by 6 bases, with 19 bases between them. The CDR3 has 14 residues.

The rearrangement uses TRBV10-3 and TRBJ1-2; 7 nucleotides align to TRBD1. Per the germline V gene, CDR1 is ENHRY and CDR2 is SYGVKD. The CDR3 covers 14 residues. The junction had 5 bases not matched to a gene; V was cut back by 6 bases and J by 1 base. The CDR3 DNA is TGTGCCATCAGCCCGGGACAGCTTAACTATGGCTACACCTTC. The encoded protein is CAISPGQLNYGYTF.

The genes are TRBV7-9 and TRBJ2-1; D is ambiguous. The CDR3 loop spans 10 amino acids. Germline assignment: CDR1 SEHNR and CDR2 FQNEAQ (reference sequence). V was pared by 5 bases and J by 5 bases, with 1 base between. The CDR3 is CASSDNEQFF. The CDR3 nucleotides are TGTGCCAGCAGCGACAATGAGCAGTTCTTC. Looking up the rest from reference TRBV7-9 and TRBJ2-1 gives the full variable domain: DTGVSQNPRHKITKRGQNVTFRCDPISEHNRLYWYRQTLGQGPEFLTYFQNEAQLEKSRLLSDRFSAERPKGSFSTLEIQRTEQGDSAMYLCASSDNEQFFGPGTRLTVL.

The gene calls are TRBV18 and TRBJ2-2, with TRBD1 matching 9 bases. The germline gives CDR1 KGHSH, CDR2 LQKENI. The CDR3 runs to 16 residues. The junction had 7 bases not matched to a gene; V was cut back by 3 bases and J by 5 bases. CDR3: CASSPGDRVRTGELFF. CDR3 bases: TGTGCCAGCTCACCGGGGGACAGGGTGCGGACCGGGGAGCTGTTTTTT.

The chain recombines TRBV10-1 with TRBJ2-7, with D unresolved. CDR3 length equals 8 residues. Germline V gene sequence: CDR1 WNHNN, CDR2 SYGVQD (reference sequence). The CDR3, as DNA: TGCGCCATCGACACTAAGGAAGTC. Translated, it gives CAIDTKEV.

This rearrangement joins TRBV6-5 to TRBJ1-4; the D gene is possibly TRBD1 (6 bases). This CDR3 is 13 amino acids long. Germline values: CDR1 MNHEY, CDR2 SVGAGI. Trimming cost V 6 bases and J 3 bases, with 8 bases left between them. CDR3: CASSDRPNEKLFF. CDR3 nucleotide sequence: TGTGCCAGCAGCGACAGGCCTAATGAAAAACTGTTTTTT.

This chain's CDR3 is CASSAWTDSYEQYF. The DNA of the CDR3 is TGTGCCAGCAGCGCCTGGACCGATTCCTACGAGCAGTACTTC. The chain employs TRBV25-1 and TRBJ2-7; D is uncertain. Germline CDR1 reads MGHDK; CDR2 reads SYGVNS. The CDR3 is 14 amino acids. Trimming removed 6 bases at V and 1 base at J, with 13 bases between.

V gene TRBV18 combines with J gene TRBJ2-2, with no clear D. Germline V gene lookup returns CDR1 KGHSH and CDR2 LQKENI. This CDR3 region has 14 residues. Trimming pared 0 bases from V and 8 bases from J, leaving 10 bases between. The CDR3 DNA reads TGTGCCAGCTCACCACCGGCTCTCGAAGGGGAGCTGTTTTTT. Encoded protein: CASSPPALEGELFF.

This chain uses TRBV10-3 with TRBJ1-2, with TRBD1 as a possible D gene (5 bases). V was clipped by 8 bases and J by 1 base, with 17 bases between them. There are 15 residues in the CDR3. Germline CDR1 is ENHRY and CDR2 is SYGVKD. CDR3 in amino acids: CAIPEGQGGNYGYTF. In DNA form, the CDR3 reads TGTGCCATCCCTGAAGGGCAGGGCGGTAACTATGGCTACACCTTC.

The CDR3 coding sequence is TGTGCCATCAGTGGACAGGGGAACCCAAACTATGGCTACACCTTC. Protein sequence: CAISGQGNPNYGYTF. V gene TRBV10-3 combines with J gene TRBJ1-2; 8 bases match TRBD1. Germline assignment: CDR1 ENHRY and CDR2 SYGVKD. Trimming removed 4 bases from V and 2 bases from J; junction bases left unmatched: 6. The CDR3 covers 15 residues.

The rearrangement uses TRBV3-1 (or the pseudogene TRBV3-2) and TRBJ1-1, with TRBD1 matching 8 bases. This CDR3 region has 12 residues. CDR1 and CDR2 from the germline V gene are LGHDT and YNNKEL (reference sequence). The V and J ends lost 6 bases and 11 bases, in that order; junction bases with no gene match: 8. This CDR3 reads CASSSGGLGAFF. CDR3 bases: TGTGCCAGCAGTTCAGGGGGCTTGGGGGCTTTCTTT.

The rearrangement uses TRBV7-2 and TRBJ1-3, with 8 bases identical to TRBD1. J lost 0 bases, V lost 5 bases, and 15 bases had no gene match. The germline V gene encodes CDR1 SGHTA and CDR2 FQGNSA. The CDR3 extends over 19 amino acids. The CDR3 bases are TGTGCCAGCAGCCCGGGACAGGCTAACTTCTTGGACTCTGGAAACACCATATATTTT. It specifies CASSPGQANFLDSGNTIYF.

V usage is TRBV27 and J usage is TRBJ1-5; D is undetermined. V was pared by 3 bases and J by 0 bases, with 6 bases between. This CDR3 contains 14 residues. The germline V gene encodes CDR1 MNHEY and CDR2 SMNVEV (reference sequence). As DNA, the CDR3 is TGTGCCAGCAGTTTGGGCTATAGCAATCAGCCCCAGCATTTT. The encoded protein is CASSLGYSNQPQHF.

The chain couples TRBV6-5 to TRBJ2-3; unclear D gene. Trimming removed 0 bases from V and 6 bases from J, with 4 bases in between. CDR1 is MNHEY, CDR2 SVGAGI, per germline. This CDR3 has 12 residues. CDR3 sequence reads: CASSYSGDTQYF. Here the CDR3 DNA reads TGTGCCAGCAGTTACTCTGGGGATACGCAGTATTTT.

V and J are TRBV4-2 and TRBJ1-5, with TRBD1 matching 9 bases. The CDR3 is 15 residues long. Losses at the gene ends were 3 bases for V and 5 bases for J; bases not matched to a gene: 5. CDR1 LGHNA and CDR2 YNFKEQ come from the germline V gene. CDR3 nucleotides: TGTGCCAGCAGCCAGTGGGGACAGGGCGATCAGCCCCAGCATTTT. This codes for CASSQWGQGDQPQHF.

V and J are TRBV2 and TRBJ1-1, with a possible D match to TRBD1 (5 bases). CDR1 and CDR2 from the germline V gene are SNHLY and FYNNEI. This CDR3 is 13 amino acids long. V was clipped by 7 bases and J by 1 base, with 10 bases between them. The CDR3 loop is CASKWGGNTEAFF. CDR3 bases: TGTGCCAGCAAGTGGGGGGGGAACACTGAAGCTTTCTTT.

The chain has TRBV3-1 (or the pseudogene TRBV3-2) and TRBJ1-2, with D possibly matching TRBD1 (6 bases). CDR1 and CDR2 from the germline V gene are LGHDT and YNNKEL (reference sequence). The CDR3 has 16 residues. V was cut by 0 bases and J by 0 bases, with 11 bases left in between. The CDR3 spells CASSQDGGAPNYGYTF. DNA of the CDR3: TGTGCCAGCAGCCAAGATGGGGGGGCGCCTAACTATGGCTACACCTTC.

This rearrangement joins TRBV28 to TRBJ1-1; D gene unclear. Looked up from germline, CDR1 is MDHEN and CDR2 is SYDVKM. This CDR3 is built from 11 residues. Written as DNA, the CDR3 is TGTGCTCTTCAGTCGAACACTGAAGCTTTCTTT. As protein: CALQSNTEAFF.

The chain carries TRBV2 and TRBJ2-6; the D call may be TRBD1 or TRBD2 (6 bases each). Between the trimmed V and J ends, which lost 7 bases and 0 bases, there was a span of 7 bases. The CDR3 length is 14 residues. Germline V CDR1 and CDR2: SNHLY, FYNNEI. The CDR3 here is CASTGASGANVLTF. The CDR3 DNA follows: TGTGCCAGCACGGGGGCCTCTGGGGCCAACGTCCTGACTTTC.

In its sample, this clone was seen once. The V and J genes are TRBV9 and TRBJ2-7, with 10 positions matching TRBD2. The V and J ends lost 0 bases and 7 bases, in that order; junction bases with no gene match: 10. The CDR3 is made up of 16 amino acids. CDR1 is SGDLS, CDR2 YYNGEE, per germline. CDR3 sequence (DNA): TGTGCCAGCAGCGTAGGCGAAGCGGGAGGGCCAGGGGAGCAGTACTTC. Residues: CASSVGEAGGPGEQYF.

The rearrangement links TRBV7-9 to TRBJ2-1; 8 bases are a match to TRBD2. V shed 4 bases, J shed 1 base, and the junction held 12 bases outside the gene matches. This CDR3 region has 18 residues. Germline loops: CDR1 SEHNR, CDR2 FQNEAQ (reference sequence). The CDR3 sequence is CASSSLRLSGSSYNEQFF. The CDR3 nucleotides are TGTGCCAGCAGCTCCTTGCGGCTCAGCGGGAGTTCCTACAATGAGCAGTTCTTC.

The chain is built from TRBV25-1 and TRBJ1-1, with D tentatively TRBD1 (6 bases). The germline CDR1 and CDR2 sequences are MGHDK and SYGVNS. The ends were cut back, 4 bases at V and 5 bases at J, with 14 bases in the middle. The CDR3 is 14 residues long. The chain's CDR3 is CASSGRDIRTEAFF. The CDR3, as DNA: TGTGCCAGCAGTGGCCGGGACATACGAACTGAAGCTTTCTTT.

The chain links TRBV7-8 to TRBJ2-5; a weak D match, TRBD2 (6 bases). Germline V lookup: CDR1 SGHVS, CDR2 FQNEAQ. The CDR3 has 16 residues. V lost 2 bases and J lost 1, with 14 bases in between. CDR3 bases: TGTGCCAGCAGCTTAAAAACAGGCGGGGTCCAAGAGACCCAGTACTTC. Translating gives CASSLKTGGVQETQYF.

In its sample, this clone was seen once. The V and J genes are TRBV7-2 and TRBJ2-3; no definite D call. The germline gives CDR1 SGHTA, CDR2 FQGNSA. The V end was cut by 0 bases, the J end by 5 bases, with 6 bases between. The CDR3 sequence is 13 residues long. In nucleotides, the CDR3 is TGTGCCAGCAGCTTAGCAGTCAGAGATACGCAGTATTTT. Translation: CASSLAVRDTQYF.

This clone has just a few counts. The rearrangement joins TRBV4-2 to TRBJ1-2, with D perhaps matching TRBD1 (5 bases). Germline CDR1 reads LGHNA; CDR2 reads YNFKEQ. V was cut by 8 bases and J by 4 bases, with 23 bases left in between. The CDR3 is 16 amino acids. The CDR3 spells CASSPGGDPPSYGYTF. DNA for the CDR3: TGTGCCAGCTCCCCGGGAGGGGACCCTCCGAGCTATGGCTACACCTTC.